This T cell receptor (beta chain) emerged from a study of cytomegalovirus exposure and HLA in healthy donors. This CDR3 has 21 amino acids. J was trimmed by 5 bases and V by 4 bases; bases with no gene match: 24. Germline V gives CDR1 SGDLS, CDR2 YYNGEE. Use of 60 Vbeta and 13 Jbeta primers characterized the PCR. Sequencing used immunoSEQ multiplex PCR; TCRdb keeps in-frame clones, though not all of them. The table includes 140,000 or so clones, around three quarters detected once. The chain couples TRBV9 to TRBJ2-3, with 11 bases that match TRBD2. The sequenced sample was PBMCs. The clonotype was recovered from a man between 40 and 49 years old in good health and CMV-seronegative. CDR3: CASSRGRLAGGPYQVVDTQYF. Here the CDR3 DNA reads TGTGCCAGCAGCCGGGGGCGATTAGCGGGGGGGCCGTATCAGGTAGTAGATACGCAGTATTTT.